This entry lists 14 T cell receptor beta chains sequenced from one sample in a study of T cell responses to AZD1222 COVID-19 vaccine (dated by TCRdb to about 2021). Library prep was done by the immunoSEQ multiplex PCR assay. Held by TCRdb, this immuneACCESS table contains in-frame sequences only and omits some clones. Under half of the omission traces to an unresolved V gene where checked; the cause of the rest is unknown. This sample holds around 100,000 clones; about 90% were observed only once. The ten largest clones take up roughly 9.1% of the sample. Reading the label with the study, this specimen's time point is: baseline before first vaccination. Source: peripheral blood, taken on day 0 of AZD1222 vaccination. All receptors derive from an adult in good health.

The chain links TRBV11-2 to TRBJ2-3; D remains ambiguous. The germline V and J ends were trimmed by 5 bases and 2 bases, with 11 bases remaining between them. This CDR3 comprises 14 residues. CDR1 is SGHAT and CDR2 is FQNNGV in the germline V gene. This CDR3 reads CASSPGGFTDTQYF. The CDR3 DNA is TGTGCCAGCAGCCCAGGCGGCTTCACAGATACGCAGTATTTT. Variable domain in full (rest from reference TRBV11-2 and TRBJ2-3): EAGVAQSPRYKIIEKRQSVAFWCNPISGHATLYWYQQILGQGPKLLIQFQNNGVVDDSQLPKDRFSAERLKGVDSTLKIQPAKLEDSAVYLCASSPGGFTDTQYFGPGTRLTVL.

This chain links TRBV14 with TRBJ1-3, with no clear D. The V gene's germline CDR1 is SGHDN and CDR2 FVKESK. V was cut by 4 bases and J by 0 bases, with 10 bases left in between. The CDR3 length is 15 residues. The CDR3 nucleotides are TGTGCCAGCAGCCCCCAGGTTAACTCTGGAAACACCATATATTTT. Translated: CASSPQVNSGNTIYF.

This clone has a handful of counts. The chain couples TRBV3-1 (or the pseudogene TRBV3-2) to TRBJ2-3, with 7 bases lining up with TRBD2. The V gene end was trimmed by 1 base and the J gene end by 0 bases; junction bases not matched to a gene: 4. Germline loops: CDR1 LGHDT, CDR2 YNNKEL (reference sequence). CDR3 length: 16 amino acids. As DNA, the CDR3 is TGTGCCAGCAGCCAAGTGGCGGGACTAAGCACAGATACGCAGTATTTT. Translation: CASSQVAGLSTDTQYF.

The chain joins TRBV7-6 to TRBJ1-6, with TRBD1 as a possible D gene (5 bases). From germline, CDR1 is SGHVS and CDR2 FNYEAQ. Trimming removed 3 bases from V and 3 bases from J, with 6 bases in between. CDR3 length: 14 amino acids. The chain's CDR3 is CASSFGGYNSPLHF. In DNA, the CDR3 is TGTGCCAGCAGCTTCGGGGGCTATAATTCACCCCTCCACTTT.

The chain uses TRBV7-2 and TRBJ1-6; D possibly corresponds to TRBD1 (5 bases). With 5 bases removed from V and 3 bases from J, the gap between germline ends came to 23 bases. CDR3 length: 19 residues. From germline, CDR1 is SGHTA and CDR2 FQGNSA. CDR3 nucleotides: TGTGCCAGCAGCCGGGGGGAGAGACGGTCTACTGTCTATAATTCACCCCTCCACTTT. Its protein product is CASSRGERRSTVYNSPLHF.

This clone has only one observation. This chain uses TRBV7-2 with TRBJ1-5; D unresolved. Trimming removed 3 bases from V and 0 bases from J, with 12 bases in between. The germline V gene encodes CDR1 SGHTA and CDR2 FQGNSA. The CDR3 has 16 amino acids. The CDR3 loop reads CASSFRQLGSNQPQHF. The DNA of the CDR3 is TGTGCCAGCAGCTTTAGGCAGTTGGGTAGCAATCAGCCCCAGCATTTT. The complete variable domain, with remaining parts taken from reference TRBV7-2 and TRBJ1-5, reads GAGVSQSPSNKVTEKGKDVELRCDPISGHTALYWYRQSLGQGLEFLIYFQGNSAPDKSGLPSDRFSAERTGGSVSTLTIQRTQQEDSAVYLCASSFRQLGSNQPQHFGDGTRLSIL.

J is TRBJ1-2 and V is TRBV6-5; D not certain. This CDR3 is built from 14 residues. The V gene lost 11 bases and the J gene lost 4 bases, with 20 bases spanning the gap. Germline loops: CDR1 MNHEY, CDR2 SVGAGI. DNA of the CDR3: TGTGCCGCACGGGTAGATCTATCTCCCTATGGCTACACCTTC. Translated, it gives CAARVDLSPYGYTF.

The CDR3 region has the DNA TGTGCCTGGAGTTCGGGTGTATCGGGCTACACCTTC. It encodes CAWSSGVSGYTF. The chain carries TRBV30 and TRBJ1-2; no definite D call. CDR1 GTSNPN and CDR2 SVGIG come from the germline V gene (reference sequence). CDR3 length equals 12 residues. With 2 bases removed from V and 8 bases from J, the gap between germline ends came to 12 bases. Supplemented by reference TRBV30 and TRBJ1-2, the full variable domain reads SQTIHQWPATLVQPVGSPLSLECTVEGTSNPNLYWYRQAAGRGLQLLFYSVGIGQISSEVPQNLSASRPQDRQFILSSKKLLLSDSGFYLCAWSSGVSGYTFGSGTRLTVV.

The chain links TRBV7-9 to TRBJ1-1, with D maybe TRBD1 (6 bases). CDR1 is SEHNR and CDR2 is FQNEAQ in the germline V gene (reference sequence). Trimming pared 0 bases from V and 5 bases from J, leaving 13 bases between. There are 15 residues in the CDR3. This chain's CDR3 is CASSLADRRLTEAFF. The CDR3 DNA reads as TGTGCCAGCAGCTTAGCTGACAGGAGACTTACTGAAGCTTTCTTT.

J is TRBJ2-1 and V is TRBV6-4; D is unclear. This CDR3 region has 14 residues. Trimming took off 4 bases at V and 5 bases at J, with 12 bases between the two ends. Germline V lookup: CDR1 MRHNA, CDR2 SNTAGT. CDR3 nucleotides: TGTGCCAGCAGTGCATTTTTGGAAAACAATGAGCAGTTCTTC. Protein sequence: CASSAFLENNEQFF.

The V gene is TRBV9, the J gene TRBJ1-2, with unresolved D. The germline CDR1 and CDR2 sequences are SGDLS and YYNGEE. The length of the CDR3 is 13 residues. Trimming left V 6 bases short and J 7 bases short, with 16 bases between. CDR3 protein: CASNPSGEGGYTF. The CDR3 DNA sequence: TGTGCCAGCAACCCTAGTGGGGAAGGTGGCTACACCTTC.

This chain uses TRBV11-2 with TRBJ1-2, with D tentatively TRBD1 (5 bases). The V end lost 3 bases, the J end lost 1 base, and 12 bases lay between the germline ends. The CDR3 covers 15 residues. The germline CDR1 and CDR2 sequences are SGHAT and FQNNGV. In DNA form, the CDR3 reads TGTGCCAGCAGCTTGTTTCGGGGGATTAACTATGGCTACACCTTC. Its protein product is CASSLFRGINYGYTF.

This clone was found once. V gene TRBV9 combines with J gene TRBJ1-2; possible D gene TRBD1, 6 bases. CDR1 SGDLS and CDR2 YYNGEE come from the germline V gene. Trimming removed 2 bases at V and 2 bases at J, with 16 bases between. The CDR3 has 16 amino acids. The CDR3 DNA is TGTGCCAGCAGCGTCAGCAGGGGAGAGGTAAACTATGGCTACACCTTC. Residues: CASSVSRGEVNYGYTF.

The V and J genes are TRBV15 and TRBJ2-7; D gene uncertain. This CDR3 contains 15 residues. V was trimmed by 0 bases and J by 3 bases, leaving 12 bases between them. CDR1 is LNHNV, CDR2 YYDKDF, per germline (reference sequence). The CDR3 bases are TGTGCCACCAGCAGAGACGACGGGCAAATCTACGAGCAGTACTTC. It encodes CATSRDDGQIYEQYF.